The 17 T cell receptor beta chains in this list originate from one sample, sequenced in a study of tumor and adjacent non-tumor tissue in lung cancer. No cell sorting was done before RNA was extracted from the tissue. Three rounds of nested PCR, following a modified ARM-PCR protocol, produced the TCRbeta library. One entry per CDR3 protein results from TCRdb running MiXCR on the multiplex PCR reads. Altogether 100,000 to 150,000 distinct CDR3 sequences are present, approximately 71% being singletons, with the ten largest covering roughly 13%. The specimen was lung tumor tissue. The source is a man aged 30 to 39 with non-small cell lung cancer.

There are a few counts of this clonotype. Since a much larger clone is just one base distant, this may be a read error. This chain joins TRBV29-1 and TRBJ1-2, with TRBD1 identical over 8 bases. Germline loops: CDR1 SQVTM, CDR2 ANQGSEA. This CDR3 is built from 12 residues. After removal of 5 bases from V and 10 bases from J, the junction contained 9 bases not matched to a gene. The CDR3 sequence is CSVLDRGDDYTF. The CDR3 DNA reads TGCAGCGTTCTCGACAGGGGTGATGACTACACCTTC.

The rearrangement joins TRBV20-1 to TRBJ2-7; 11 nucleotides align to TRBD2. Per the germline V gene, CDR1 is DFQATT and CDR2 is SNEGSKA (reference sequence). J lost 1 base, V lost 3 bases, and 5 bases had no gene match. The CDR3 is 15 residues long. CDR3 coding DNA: TGCAGTGCTAGGATAGCGGGGGGGTCATCCTACGAGCAGTACTTC. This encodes CSARIAGGSSYEQYF.

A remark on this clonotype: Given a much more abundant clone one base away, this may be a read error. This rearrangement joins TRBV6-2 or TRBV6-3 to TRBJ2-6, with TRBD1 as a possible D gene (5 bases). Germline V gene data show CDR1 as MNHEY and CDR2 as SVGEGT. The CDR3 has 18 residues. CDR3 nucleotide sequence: TGTGCCAGCCGTTACTCAGGGTATCGGCTATCTGGGGCCAACGTCCTGACTTTC. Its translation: CASRYSGYRLSGANVLTF.

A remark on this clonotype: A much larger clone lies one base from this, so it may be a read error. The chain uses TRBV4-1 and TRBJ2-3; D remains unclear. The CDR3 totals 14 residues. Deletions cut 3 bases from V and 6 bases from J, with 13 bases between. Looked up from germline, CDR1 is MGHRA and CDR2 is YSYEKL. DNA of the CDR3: TGCGCCAGCAGCCATGATCCTAGTAAGGATACGCAGTATTTT. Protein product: CASSHDPSKDTQYF.

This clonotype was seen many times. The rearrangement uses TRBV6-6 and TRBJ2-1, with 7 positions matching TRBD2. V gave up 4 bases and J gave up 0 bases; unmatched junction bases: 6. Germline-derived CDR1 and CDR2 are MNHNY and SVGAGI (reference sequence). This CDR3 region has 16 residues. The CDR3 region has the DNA TGTGCCAGCAGTTCCCCAACTAGCGTCTCCTACAATGAGCAGTTCTTC. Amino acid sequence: CASSSPTSVSYNEQFF.

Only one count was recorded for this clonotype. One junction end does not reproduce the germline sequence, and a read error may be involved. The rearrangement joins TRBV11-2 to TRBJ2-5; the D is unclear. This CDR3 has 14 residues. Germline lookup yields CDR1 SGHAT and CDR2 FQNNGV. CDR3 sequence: CTSSLNTVQETQYF. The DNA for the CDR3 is TGTACCAGCAGCCTAAACACGGTCCAAGAGACCCAGTACTTC.

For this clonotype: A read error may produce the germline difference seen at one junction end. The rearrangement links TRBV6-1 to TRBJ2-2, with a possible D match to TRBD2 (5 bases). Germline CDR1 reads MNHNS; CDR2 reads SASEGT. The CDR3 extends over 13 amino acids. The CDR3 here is CASSEVFTGEMFF. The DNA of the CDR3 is TGTGCCAGTAGTGAAGTTTTTACCGGGGAGATGTTTTTT.

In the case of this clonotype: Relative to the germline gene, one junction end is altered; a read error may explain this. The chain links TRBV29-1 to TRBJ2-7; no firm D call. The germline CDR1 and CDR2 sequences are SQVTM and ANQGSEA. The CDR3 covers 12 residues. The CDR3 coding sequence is TGCAGTGTTGAAGTCCGGGTCGACGAGCAGTACTTC. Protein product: CSVEVRVDEQYF.

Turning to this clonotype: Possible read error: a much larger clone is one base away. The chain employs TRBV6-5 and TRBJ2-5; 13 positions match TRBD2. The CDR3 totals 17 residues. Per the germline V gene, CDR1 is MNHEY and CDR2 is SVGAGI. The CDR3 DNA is TGTACCAGCAGCGGACTAGCGGGGGCGATAAAGGCAAAGACCCAGTACTTC. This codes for CTSSGLAGAIKAKTQYF.

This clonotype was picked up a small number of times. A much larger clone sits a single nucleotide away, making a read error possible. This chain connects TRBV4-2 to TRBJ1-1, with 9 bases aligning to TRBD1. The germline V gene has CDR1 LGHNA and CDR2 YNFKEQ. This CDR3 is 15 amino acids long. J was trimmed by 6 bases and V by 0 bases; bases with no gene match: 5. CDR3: CASSQDGQGRPEAFF. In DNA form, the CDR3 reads TGTGCCAGCAGCCAAGACGGACAGGGGCGGCCTGAAGCTTTCTTT.

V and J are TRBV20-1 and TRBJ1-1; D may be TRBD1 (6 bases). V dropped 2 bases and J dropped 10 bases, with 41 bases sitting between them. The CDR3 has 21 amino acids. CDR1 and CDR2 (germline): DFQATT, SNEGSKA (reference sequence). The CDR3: CSARLQTVFSDRSWDLGAAFF. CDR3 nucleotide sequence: TGCAGTGCTAGACTACAGACAGTCTTCTCGGACAGAAGTTGGGACCTTGGCGCAGCTTTCTTT.

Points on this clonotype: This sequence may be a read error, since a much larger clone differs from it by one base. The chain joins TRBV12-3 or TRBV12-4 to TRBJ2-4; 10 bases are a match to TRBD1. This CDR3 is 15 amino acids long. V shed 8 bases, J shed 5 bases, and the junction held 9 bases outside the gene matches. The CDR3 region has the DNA TGTGCCAGCTGCTCAAGACAGGGGGCTGAAAACATTCAGTACTTC. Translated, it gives CASCSRQGAENIQYF.

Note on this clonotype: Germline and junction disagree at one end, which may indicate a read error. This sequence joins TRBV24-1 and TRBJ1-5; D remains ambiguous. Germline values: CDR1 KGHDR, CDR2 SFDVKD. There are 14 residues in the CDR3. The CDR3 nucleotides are TGTGCCACCAGTGATTCTATGGGGAATCAGCTCCAGCATTTT. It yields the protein CATSDSMGNQLQHF.

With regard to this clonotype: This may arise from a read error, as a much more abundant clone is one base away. CDR3 loop: CSAILPAGDYNEQFF. CDR3 nucleotide sequence: TGCAGTGCTATACTCCCGGCGGGTGACTACAATGAGCAGTTCTTC. The chain carries TRBV20-1 and TRBJ2-1, with D tentatively TRBD2 (5 bases). This CDR3 region has 15 residues. V lost 4 bases, J lost 3 bases, and 16 bases lay in between. Germline CDR1 and CDR2: DFQATT and SNEGSKA (reference sequence).

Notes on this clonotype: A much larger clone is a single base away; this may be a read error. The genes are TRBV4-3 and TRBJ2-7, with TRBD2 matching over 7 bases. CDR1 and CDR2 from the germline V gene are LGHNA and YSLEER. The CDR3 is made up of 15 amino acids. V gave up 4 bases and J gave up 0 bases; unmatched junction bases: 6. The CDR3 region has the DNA TGCGCCAGCAGCCGAGGGGAGGGAAGCTCCTACGAGCAGTACTTC. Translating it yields CASSRGEGSSYEQYF.

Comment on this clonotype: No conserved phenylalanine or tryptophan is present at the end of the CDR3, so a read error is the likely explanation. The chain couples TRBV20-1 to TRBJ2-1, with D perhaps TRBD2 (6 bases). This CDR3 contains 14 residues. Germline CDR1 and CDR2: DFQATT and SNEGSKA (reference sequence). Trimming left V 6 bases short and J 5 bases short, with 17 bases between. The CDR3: CSAWAVGGHNEQFL. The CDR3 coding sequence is TGCAGTGCCTGGGCTGTGGGAGGCCACAATGAGCAGTTCTTG.

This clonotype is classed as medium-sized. The CDR3 is CSASPDRAGQPQHF. The CDR3 nucleotides read TGCAGTGCTAGCCCGGACAGGGCTGGTCAGCCCCAGCATTTT. The chain links TRBV20-1 to TRBJ1-5; 8 bases match TRBD1. Trimming removed 3 bases from V and 6 bases from J; junction bases left unmatched: 7. This CDR3 region has 14 residues. Germline V gene sequence: CDR1 DFQATT, CDR2 SNEGSKA (reference sequence).